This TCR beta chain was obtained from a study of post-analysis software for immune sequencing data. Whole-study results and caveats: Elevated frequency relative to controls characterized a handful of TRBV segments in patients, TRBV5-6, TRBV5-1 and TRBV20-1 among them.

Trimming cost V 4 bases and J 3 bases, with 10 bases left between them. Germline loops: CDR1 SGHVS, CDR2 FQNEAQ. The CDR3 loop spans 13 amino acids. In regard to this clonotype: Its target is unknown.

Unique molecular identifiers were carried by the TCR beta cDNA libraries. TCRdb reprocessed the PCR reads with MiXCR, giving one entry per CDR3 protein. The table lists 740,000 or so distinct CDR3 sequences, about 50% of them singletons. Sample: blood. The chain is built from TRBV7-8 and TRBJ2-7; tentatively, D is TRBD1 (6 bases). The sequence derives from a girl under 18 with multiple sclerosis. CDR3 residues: CASSSQGIYEQYF. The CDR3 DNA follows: TGTGCCAGCAGCTCCCAGGGGATCTACGAGCAGTACTTC.